This T cell receptor (beta chain) was sequenced for a study of blood T cell repertoires in COVID-19. Germline CDR1 SGHRS, CDR2 YFSETQ. V was shortened by 4 bases and J by 6 bases, with 13 bases between the two germline ends. The CDR3 has 13 amino acids. TCRdb's copy holds only in-frame clones and misses some; the assay was immunoSEQ multiplex PCR. The table includes 250,000 to 300,000 clones, 75% to 90% detected once. Sequenced sample: peripheral blood. V and J are TRBV5-1 and TRBJ1-2, with D possibly matching TRBD1 (6 bases). The receptor was isolated from a woman in her fifties or sixties who had recovered from COVID-19. CDR3 DNA sequence: TGCGCCAGCAGCCTAGGGGGGGTTGATGGCTACACCTTC. Its protein product is CASSLGGVDGYTF.